The 14 T cell receptor beta chains listed next were all sequenced from one sample in a study of blood T cell repertoires in COVID-19. Only in-frame clones appear in the TCRdb table, and some are missing; sequencing was by immunoSEQ multiplex PCR. The data show 110,000 to 150,000 clones, with around four fifths seen just once and about 6.1% held by the top ten. What was sequenced was PBMCs or T cells enriched from blood (not recorded which). These receptors originate from a woman in her forties who had recovered from COVID-19.

The V and J genes are TRBV5-6 and TRBJ1-2; TRBD1 might be the D (5 bases). Trimming shortened V by 4 bases and J by 4 bases, and 23 bases separated the two germline ends. The CDR3 covers 17 residues. CDR1 and CDR2 from the germline V gene are SGHDT and YYEEEE. The CDR3 region has the DNA TGTGCCAGCAGCCCAGCCTGGGACCAGGGAGGAGGCTATGGCTACACCTTC. Its translation is CASSPAWDQGGGYGYTF.

This chain links TRBV5-1 with TRBJ2-1; 8 nucleotides align to TRBD1. Germline V gene data show CDR1 as SGHRS and CDR2 as YFSETQ. The CDR3 is made up of 14 amino acids. V shed 0 bases, J shed 8 bases, and the junction held 4 bases outside the gene matches. The CDR3 reads CASSLGQGADEQFF. CDR3 nucleotide sequence: TGCGCCAGCAGCTTGGGGCAGGGGGCGGATGAGCAGTTCTTC.

In this sample, this clone turned up once. The chain combines TRBV7-3 with TRBJ1-6; TRBD1 matches 7 bases. This CDR3 spans 14 amino acids. Per germline, CDR1 SGHTA and CDR2 FQGTGA. The ends lost 0 bases at V and 7 bases at J; junction bases unmatched: 0. The CDR3 bases are TGTGCCAGCAGCTTAACCAGGGGGAATTCACCCCTCCACTTT. This codes for CASSLTRGNSPLHF.

This clone was seen just once. The chain links TRBV7-4 to TRBJ1-2; tentative D call: TRBD1 (6 bases). Per germline, CDR1 SGHVT and CDR2 SQSDAQ. V was trimmed by 5 bases and J by 5 bases, leaving 27 bases between them. The length of the CDR3 is 18 residues. CDR3 DNA: TGTGCCAGCAGCCCCCGATGGCGGACAGACCGGTGGCCATATGGCTACACCTTC. This gives the protein CASSPRWRTDRWPYGYTF.

The rearrangement joins TRBV19 to TRBJ2-7; the match to TRBD2 covers 8 bases. V lost 2 bases and J lost 1; bases outside the gene matches: 7. CDR1 is LNHDA, CDR2 SQIVND, per germline (reference sequence). The CDR3 has 16 amino acids. CDR3 amino acids: CASSISGGQGSYEQYF. In DNA, the CDR3 is TGTGCCAGTAGTATATCGGGGGGGCAGGGTTCCTACGAGCAGTACTTC.

The chain is built from TRBV6-5 and TRBJ1-5, with D possibly being TRBD1 (6 bases). Per the germline V gene, CDR1 is MNHEY and CDR2 is SVGAGI. V was pared by 7 bases and J by 5 bases, with 12 bases between. The CDR3 sequence is 13 residues long. The DNA for the CDR3 is TGTGCCAGCACCGACAGGATTGATCAGCCCCAGCATTTT. Translation gives CASTDRIDQPQHF.

J is TRBJ2-1 and V is TRBV18; 7 positions match TRBD2. The germline CDR1 and CDR2 sequences are KGHSH and LQKENI. The CDR3 sequence is 16 residues long. V lost 0 bases and J lost 0; bases outside the gene matches: 2. The CDR3 sequence is CASSPPAGSSYNEQFF. The CDR3 DNA follows: TGTGCCAGCTCACCACCAGCGGGGAGCTCCTACAATGAGCAGTTCTTC. The full variable domain, rest sourced from reference TRBV18 and TRBJ2-1, is NAGVMQNPRHLVRRRGQEARLRCSPMKGHSHVYWYRQLPEEGLKFMVYLQKENIIDESGMPKERFSAEFPKEGPSILRIQQVVRGDSAAYFCASSPPAGSSYNEQFFGPGTRLTVL.

Worth noting for this clone: The identical CDR3 is also encoded by other nucleotide sequences in the sample. V is TRBV5-1 and J is TRBJ1-1, with 7 bases that match TRBD1. This CDR3 spans 15 amino acids. Trimming took 2 bases from V and 2 from J; bases not matched to a gene: 6. From germline, CDR1 is SGHRS and CDR2 YFSETQ. CDR3 nucleotides: TGCGCCAGCAGCTTACCGGGACAGCCTAACACTGAAGCTTTCTTT. As protein: CASSLPGQPNTEAFF.

As regards this clone: The sample holds other DNA sequences that translate to the same CDR3. This chain connects TRBV20-1 to TRBJ2-7; the D is unclear. Deletions cut 3 bases from V and 2 bases from J, with 5 bases between. The CDR3 extends over 11 amino acids. Germline assignment: CDR1 DFQATT and CDR2 SNEGSKA (reference sequence). For the CDR3, the DNA is TGCAGTGCTAGCTCAGCCTACGAGCAGTACTTC. Translation gives CSASSAYEQYF.

The chain is built from TRBV7-8 and TRBJ2-5; D remains ambiguous. Per germline, CDR1 SGHVS and CDR2 FQNEAQ. V was trimmed by 5 bases and J by 4 bases, leaving 17 bases between them. The CDR3 runs 15 residues. CDR3: CASSPALTRRETQYF. For the CDR3, the DNA is TGTGCCAGCAGCCCAGCCCTGACACGAAGAGAGACCCAGTACTTC.

The V call is TRBV28, the J call TRBJ1-2; weak D call: TRBD1 (6 bases). CDR1 and CDR2 from the germline V gene are MDHEN and SYDVKM. V was trimmed by 6 bases and J by 2 bases, leaving 10 bases between them. The CDR3 covers 13 residues. CDR3 in DNA: TGTGCCAGCAGCTCCGGACAGAACTATGGCTACACCTTC. As protein: CASSSGQNYGYTF.

This chain joins TRBV25-1 and TRBJ2-7; the match to TRBD1 covers 8 bases. Germline trimming cut 1 base from V and 5 bases from J; bases unmatched to any gene: 10. Germline V gene sequence: CDR1 MGHDK, CDR2 SYGVNS. The CDR3 has 16 amino acids. The CDR3 DNA sequence: TGTGCCAGCAGTGAATCGTCCCACAGGGGGAAGGACGAGCAGTACTTC. Amino acid sequence: CASSESSHRGKDEQYF.

This clone was observed a single time. J is TRBJ2-1 and V is TRBV29-1; D is unresolved. The CDR3 extends over 11 amino acids. Per germline, CDR1 SQVTM and CDR2 ANQGSEA. V was pared by 3 bases and J by 9 bases, with 9 bases between. The CDR3 protein is CSVDLEAEQFF. In DNA form, the CDR3 reads TGCAGCGTTGACCTAGAGGCTGAGCAGTTCTTC.

This clone was found a few times. The V gene is TRBV7-9, the J gene TRBJ2-2; TRBD1 is a possible D gene (6 bases). The germline V gene has CDR1 SEHNR and CDR2 FQNEAQ (reference sequence). CDR3 length: 17 residues. Trimming stripped 7 bases from V and 4 bases from J, with 22 bases between. Here the CDR3 reads CASTNPPGHSATGELFF. The CDR3 region has the DNA TGTGCCAGCACCAATCCCCCGGGACATTCTGCCACCGGGGAGCTGTTTTTT.